What follows are 27 T cell receptor beta chains derived from one specimen sequenced in a study of blood T cells in healthy people across ages. Next came a second PCR, run for roughly 7 to 12 cycles, which used a sample-barcoded 5' primer along with a J-beta primer mix. TCRdb itself ran the 5' RACE reads through MiXCR, one entry per CDR3 protein. This sample has 1.8 million or so distinct CDR3 sequences, with about two fifths found just once. Source material: blood. These receptors originate from a human donor in good health.

The chain combines TRBV7-9 with TRBJ2-3; 8 bases match TRBD2. CDR1 SEHNR and CDR2 FQNEAQ come from the germline V gene (reference sequence). CDR3 length: 15 amino acids. The J segment lost 0 bases and the V segment lost 7 bases, leaving 6 bases of the junction unmatched. The CDR3 protein is CASNPPSGSTDTQYF. The CDR3, as DNA: TGTGCCAGCAACCCCCCTAGCGGGAGCACAGATACGCAGTATTTT.

The CDR3 here is CASSLWQGDEQYF. The CDR3 region has the DNA TGTGCCAGCAGTTTGTGGCAGGGCGACGAGCAGTACTTC. J is TRBJ2-7 and V is TRBV27; D perhaps matches TRBD1 (5 bases). The CDR3 covers 13 residues. V was pared by 3 bases and J by 5 bases, with 11 bases between. The V gene's germline CDR1 is MNHEY and CDR2 SMNVEV (reference sequence).

V and J are TRBV27 and TRBJ1-1; D is ambiguous. The CDR3 is made up of 14 amino acids. Trimming took off 1 base at V and 6 bases at J, with 12 bases between the two ends. Germline CDR1 is MNHEY and CDR2 is SMNVEV (reference sequence). CDR3 in DNA: TGTGCCAGCAGTTTATACGCCCGGGCCCCTGAAGCTTTCTTT. Encoded protein: CASSLYARAPEAFF.

The chain joins TRBV12-3 or TRBV12-4 to TRBJ2-1, with 7 bases fitting TRBD2. V was clipped by 3 bases and J by 5 bases; unmatched bases: 4. The CDR3 has 14 residues. In nucleotides, the CDR3 is TGTGCCAGCAGTTTGTCTAGCGGACACAATGAGCAGTTCTTC. It specifies CASSLSSGHNEQFF.

This sequence joins TRBV7-9 and TRBJ1-2; the D is unclear. The germline V gene encodes CDR1 SEHNR and CDR2 FQNEAQ (reference sequence). The V end was cut by 3 bases, the J end by 1 base, with 6 bases between. The CDR3 is 13 amino acids. The chain's CDR3 is CASSFTFNYGYTF. CDR3 DNA sequence: TGTGCCAGCAGCTTCACATTTAACTATGGCTACACCTTC.

For this clonotype: At one of its ends the junction is not consistent with the germline gene, which may arise from a read error. The chain couples TRBV7-2 to TRBJ2-5, with 12 bases matching TRBD2. CDR1 SGHTA and CDR2 FQGNSA come from the germline V gene. The CDR3 has 18 residues. This CDR3 is CASSLAGLAGGQSETRYF. CDR3 coding DNA: TGTGCCAGCAGCTTAGCTGGTCTAGCGGGGGGGCAGTCAGAGACCCGGTACTTC. The whole variable domain, filled in from reference TRBV7-2 and TRBJ2-5, reads GAGVSQSPSNKVTEKGKDVELRCDPISGHTALYWYRQSLGQGLEFLIYFQGNSAPDKSGLPSDRFSAERTGGSVSTLTIQRTQQEDSAVYLCASSLAGLAGGQSETRYFGPGTRLLVL.

The J gene is TRBJ2-7, the V gene TRBV6-1, with D unclear. This CDR3 is 15 amino acids long. Looked up from germline, CDR1 is MNHNS and CDR2 is SASEGT. With 1 base removed from V and 0 bases from J, the gap between germline ends came to 10 bases. The CDR3: CASSEVGQISYEQYF. The CDR3 DNA follows: TGTGCCAGCAGTGAAGTGGGTCAGATCTCCTACGAGCAGTACTTC.

The rearrangement joins TRBV7-2 to TRBJ1-2; no clear D gene. V lost 5 bases and J 5 bases, leaving 9 bases between the germline ends. Germline-derived CDR1 and CDR2 are SGHTA and FQGNSA. The CDR3 spans 12 residues. CDR3 in DNA: TGTGCCAGCAGCAAGGGAGAGTATGGCTACACCTTC. It yields the protein CASSKGEYGYTF. The full variable domain, its missing parts supplied by reference TRBV7-2 and TRBJ1-2, is GAGVSQSPSNKVTEKGKDVELRCDPISGHTALYWYRQSLGQGLEFLIYFQGNSAPDKSGLPSDRFSAERTGGSVSTLTIQRTQQEDSAVYLCASSKGEYGYTFGSGTRLTVV.

The table lists this clonotype with a few counts. The chain recombines TRBV10-3 with TRBJ2-2; TRBD1 might be the D (6 bases). The germline CDR1 and CDR2 sequences are ENHRY and SYGVKD. The CDR3 spans 14 residues. Trimming removed 11 bases at V and 1 base at J, with 14 bases between. The CDR3 spells CAVNADRNTGELFF. In nucleotides, the CDR3 is TGTGCCGTCAACGCGGACAGGAACACCGGGGAGCTGTTTTTT.

The chain combines TRBV20-1 with TRBJ1-2, with unresolved D. This CDR3 comprises 15 residues. Trimming cost V 0 bases and J 4 bases, with 15 bases left between them. Germline V gives CDR1 DFQATT, CDR2 SNEGSKA (reference sequence). The DNA of the CDR3 is TGCAGTGCTAGAGATCCCCAAAGACCGGGCTATGGCTACACCTTC. It encodes CSARDPQRPGYGYTF.

This clonotype was found many times. One junction end disagrees with the germline gene, perhaps due to a read error. This chain uses TRBV5-1 with TRBJ2-7; D remains unclear. Germline V gene data show CDR1 as SGHRS and CDR2 as YFSETQ. The CDR3 is 13 amino acids. The CDR3 is CASSLRVAYEQYF. As DNA, the CDR3 is TGTGCCAGCAGCTTAAGGGTAGCCTACGAGCAGTACTTC.

The V gene is TRBV28, the J gene TRBJ1-5; 10 nucleotides align to TRBD1. The CDR3 totals 14 residues. Trimming cost V 7 bases and J 5 bases; bases outside gene matches: 5. CDR1 and CDR2 from the germline V gene are MDHEN and SYDVKM. CDR3 in amino acids: CASTPGQGYQPQHF. CDR3 coding DNA: TGTGCCAGCACCCCGGGACAGGGGTATCAGCCCCAGCATTTT.

The rearrangement joins TRBV6-1 to TRBJ2-7; D might be TRBD1 (6 bases). The J call is in doubt because the DNA end fits TRBJ2-5 better. Per germline, CDR1 MNHNS and CDR2 SASEGT. The CDR3 runs 16 residues. CDR3 in amino acids: CASSERGQGLEETQYF. The CDR3 DNA reads TGTGCCAGCAGTGAAAGGGGTCAGGGGTTGGAAGAGACCCAGTACTTC.

The chain couples TRBV12-3 or TRBV12-4 to TRBJ2-4; D might be TRBD1 or TRBD2, each matching 5 bases. Judging by the DNA end, TRBJ2-7 fits better; the J call may be wrong. This CDR3 is 18 amino acids long. In nucleotides, the CDR3 is TGTGCCAGCAGTTTCTTAACCTACAGGACTCAGAGCTCCTACGAGCAGTACTTC. It encodes CASSFLTYRTQSSYEQYF.

In its sample, this clonotype was seen once. It may be a read error: a sequence one base away is much more abundant. This chain joins TRBV15 and TRBJ2-6; D possibly corresponds to TRBD2 (5 bases). The CDR3 length is 18 residues. CDR1 LNHNV and CDR2 YYDKDF come from the germline V gene (reference sequence). The CDR3, as DNA: TGTGCCACCAGACGGTACGGAGGCCTATACTCTGAGGCCAACGTCCTGACTTTC. It translates to CATRRYGGLYSEANVLTF.

This clonotype appeared a few times. The rearrangement joins TRBV29-1 to TRBJ1-4, with TRBD1 identical over 8 bases. V gave up 3 bases and J gave up 6 bases; unmatched junction bases: 3. Germline CDR1 is SQVTM and CDR2 is ANQGSEA. CDR3 length equals 13 residues. CDR3 bases: TGCAGCGTTGAGGACAGGGTATATGAAAAACTGTTTTTT. Translation: CSVEDRVYEKLFF.

This clonotype was found a few times. V usage is TRBV29-1 and J usage is TRBJ2-5, with D perhaps TRBD2 (5 bases). V was pared by 4 bases and J by 5 bases, with 11 bases between. Germline CDR1 is SQVTM and CDR2 is ANQGSEA. There are 12 residues in the CDR3. The CDR3: CSVVRGSETQYF. The CDR3 DNA is TGCAGCGTTGTCAGAGGGAGTGAGACCCAGTACTTC.

The rearrangement joins TRBV4-3 to TRBJ1-6; D gene uncertain. This CDR3 region has 19 residues. Germline V lookup: CDR1 LGHNA, CDR2 YSLEER. Trimming shortened V by 0 bases and J by 4 bases, and 19 bases separated the two germline ends. The CDR3 bases are TGCGCCAGCAGCCAAGATGATGACGGGGAGTCGTCTTATAATTCACCCCTCCACTTT. Translated: CASSQDDDGESSYNSPLHF.

The chain couples TRBV20-1 to TRBJ1-1; D is ambiguous. The V gene's germline CDR1 is DFQATT and CDR2 SNEGSKA (reference sequence). There are 9 residues in the CDR3. V was trimmed by 3 bases and J by 11 bases, leaving 7 bases between them. DNA of the CDR3: TGCAGTGCTAGCCCAGAGGCTTTCTTT. This sequence encodes CSASPEAFF.

V usage is TRBV3-1 and J usage is TRBJ2-1; 8 nucleotides line up with TRBD1. The V segment lost 4 bases and the J segment 10 bases; nucleotides outside the gene matches: 15. Germline V lookup: CDR1 LGHDT, CDR2 YNNKEL (reference sequence). CDR3 size: 16 residues. CDR3 DNA: TGTGCCAGCAGCCTCCTCCAGGGGGCGCAATTAAGGGAGCAGTTCTTC. Translation: CASSLLQGAQLREQFF.

The V and J genes are TRBV6-5 and TRBJ1-5; 8 bases agree with TRBD1. This CDR3 has 13 residues. The germline V gene has CDR1 MNHEY and CDR2 SVGAGI. V shed 2 bases and J 13 bases; nucleotides not matched to a gene: 7. DNA for the CDR3: TGTGCCAGCAGTTACGGCGGACAGGGCATTCAGCATTTT. The encoded protein is CASSYGGQGIQHF.

The chain combines TRBV25-1 with TRBJ2-1; D possibly corresponds to TRBD2 (6 bases). Germline V gene sequence: CDR1 MGHDK, CDR2 SYGVNS. Between the trimmed V and J ends, which lost 1 base and 0 bases, there was a span of 7 bases. CDR3 length: 15 residues. The CDR3 DNA reads TGTGCCAGCAGTGAATGGGGACTCTCCTACAATGAGCAGTTCTTC. Encoded protein: CASSEWGLSYNEQFF.

The V and J genes are TRBV7-6 and TRBJ2-7, with D maybe TRBD2 (5 bases). The CDR3 sequence is 18 residues long. CDR1 and CDR2 from the germline V gene are SGHVS and FNYEAQ. Trimming shortened V by 5 bases and J by 0 bases, and 23 bases separated the two germline ends. The DNA of the CDR3 is TGTGCCAGCAGCAAATATACCGGGCTCCGAGCGGACTCCTACGAGCAGTACTTC. Protein sequence: CASSKYTGLRADSYEQYF.

V gene TRBV9 combines with J gene TRBJ1-2; D gene uncertain. V was clipped by 0 bases and J by 2 bases, with 14 bases between them. Germline CDR1 and CDR2: SGDLS and YYNGEE. This CDR3 comprises 16 residues. CDR3 loop: CASSVGARRENYGYTF. The CDR3 DNA follows: TGTGCCAGCAGCGTAGGGGCCAGGAGGGAAAACTATGGCTACACCTTC.

The chain employs TRBV11-1 and TRBJ2-7, with TRBD2 identical over 10 bases. J gave up 6 bases and V 6 bases, and 8 bases lay outside the gene matches. Germline V CDR1 and CDR2: SGHAT, FQDESV (reference sequence). The CDR3 runs to 14 residues. DNA for the CDR3: TGTGCCAGCAGTCGGGGGCTAGCGGGGGTCGAGCAGTACTTC. This translates into CASSRGLAGVEQYF.

This clonotype came up a few times. This chain uses TRBV12-3 or TRBV12-4 with TRBJ2-7; the match to TRBD1 covers 7 bases. Unmatched junction bases numbered 8, after V lost 3 bases and J lost 3 bases. The CDR3 is made up of 15 amino acids. The CDR3 protein is CASSFSSDRDYEQYF. CDR3 in DNA: TGTGCCAGCAGTTTCTCAAGTGACAGGGACTACGAGCAGTACTTC.

This clonotype was counted a few times. This sequence joins TRBV6-5 and TRBJ1-2; TRBD1 agrees at 9 bases. Unmatched junction bases numbered 5, after V lost 5 bases and J lost 10 bases. CDR1 is MNHEY, CDR2 SVGAGI, per germline. The CDR3 has 12 residues. CDR3 sequence (DNA): TGTGCCAGCAGTCCGGGACAGGGAGCCTACACCTTC. It codes for CASSPGQGAYTF.